A selection of T cell receptor beta chains follows, all from one sample in a study of patients and donors after allogeneic stem cell transplantation. TCRdb called the RT-PCR reads again in MiXCR, with one record for every CDR3 protein. Of 100,000 to 130,000 distinct CDR3 sequences detected, approximately 40% appear once; the ten largest clones hold around 25%. Sample: blood, either unsorted or a sorted T cell fraction (not recorded which). Receptor source: a human donor who was either an allogeneic HSCT recipient or a stem cell or donor lymphocyte infusion donor (not recorded which). It is not recorded whose cells these are; they may come from a transplant donor. The CDR3 runs from the conserved cysteine through the conserved F or W. The order of the fields is D gene, clone size, V gene, J gene, CDR3 protein, CDR3 DNA. A D gene is named only where the DNA matches it firmly. Clone size, where shown, is once, few, many, or a class for clones that have expanded.

TRBD1	.	TRBV11-2	TRBJ1-1	CASSPRQGRYGEAFF	TGTGCCAGCAGCCCCCGACAGGGGCGATATGGTGAAGCTTTCTTT
TRBD1	.	TRBV7-9	TRBJ2-3	CASSRGQGGTHTDTQYF	TGTGCCAGCAGCCGCGGACAGGGCGGTACACACACAGATACGCAGTATTTT
.	.	TRBV9	TRBJ2-1	CASNEQFF	TGTGCCAGCAATGAGCAGTTCTTC
.	few	TRBV10-3	TRBJ2-3	CAIRPTASTDTQYF	TGTGCCATCAGACCTACCGCTAGCACAGATACGCAGTATTTT
.	.	TRBV4-3	TRBJ1-2	CASSQGTGLSVGYTF	TGCGCCAGCAGCCAAGGCACAGGGCTTTCCGTTGGCTACACCTTC
.	few	TRBV6-5	TRBJ2-7	CASSRTFLDEQYF	TGTGCCAGCAGTAGAACCTTTTTAGACGAGCAGTACTTC
.	.	TRBV5-1	TRBJ2-7	CASSPTTNPYEQYF	TGCGCCAGCAGCCCCACAACGAACCCCTACGAGCAGTACTTC
.	.	TRBV7-2	TRBJ1-2	CASSLVRSSGTYGYTF	TGTGCCAGCAGCCTAGTGAGGAGTTCAGGGACCTATGGCTACACCTTC
TRBD2	.	TRBV29-1	TRBJ2-7	CSVGGLGLAGIYEQYF	TGCAGCGTTGGAGGTTTAGGACTAGCGGGCATCTACGAGCAGTACTTC
.	.	TRBV5-4	TRBJ2-5	CASSSYKGDETQYF	TGTGCCAGCAGCTCCTACAAAGGGGATGAGACCCAGTACTTC
.	.	TRBV11-2	TRBJ2-3	CASSLDARGDTQYF	TGTGCCAGCAGCTTAGATGCTAGGGGCGATACGCAGTATTTT
TRBD2	.	TRBV7-9	TRBJ2-7	CASSRIELAGPYEQYF	TGTGCCAGCAGTCGCATTGAACTAGCGGGACCCTACGAGCAGTACTTC
TRBD2	.	TRBV9	TRBJ2-2	CASSVVPLAGARTGELFF	TGTGCCAGCAGCGTAGTCCCCCTAGCGGGAGCGAGAACCGGGGAGCTGTTTTTT
.	.	TRBV20-1	TRBJ2-5	CSATEETQYF	TGCAGTGCTACAGAAGAGACCCAGTACTTC
TRBD1	few	TRBV10-3	TRBJ2-7	CAISDLTGFNEQYF	TGTGCCATCAGTGACCTGACAGGGTTCAACGAGCAGTACTTC
.	.	TRBV4-2	TRBJ1-3	CASSPISSGNTIYF	TGTGCCAGCAGCCCAATAAGCTCTGGAAACACCATATATTTT
TRBD1	.	TRBV5-1	TRBJ2-4	CASSSGTGLNIQYF	TGCGCCAGCAGCTCCGGGACAGGGCTAAACATTCAGTACTTC
.	.	TRBV7-3	TRBJ2-1	CASSLWPRDYNEQFF	TGTGCCAGCAGCTTATGGCCGAGAGACTACAATGAGCAGTTCTTC
TRBD2	many	TRBV20-1	TRBJ2-1	CSALAGGVEQFF	TGCAGTGCACTAGCGGGAGGGGTTGAGCAGTTCTTC
TRBD1	.	TRBV28	TRBJ1-5	CASGETGAFQPQHF	TGTGCCAGCGGAGAGACAGGGGCTTTTCAGCCCCAGCATTTT
TRBD1	few	TRBV18	TRBJ1-2	CASSRTGDYGYTF	TGTGCCAGCTCACGGACAGGGGACTATGGCTACACCTTC
.	.	TRBV20-1	TRBJ2-7	CSARARGQVYEQYF	TGCAGTGCTAGAGCTCGGGGGCAAGTATACGAGCAGTACTTC
.	.	TRBV12-3/TRBV12-4	TRBJ2-3	CASSARPGHRPDTQYF	TGTGCCAGCAGTGCGAGGCCGGGACACAGGCCAGATACGCAGTATTTT
.	few	TRBV7-2	TRBJ1-1	CASSFYLNTEAFF	TGTGCCAGCAGCTTTTATTTGAACACTGAAGCTTTCTTT
TRBD1	few	TRBV20-1	TRBJ2-7	CSASEGQFYEQYF	TGCAGTGCTAGTGAGGGACAGTTCTACGAGCAGTACTTC
.	.	TRBV6-6	TRBJ1-1	CASSYLEGGNTEAFF	TGTGCCAGCAGTTACCTCGAGGGGGGCAACACTGAAGCTTTCTTT
TRBD2	few	TRBV20-1	TRBJ2-7	CSATGGSGSKEQYF	TGCAGTGCTACCGGAGGTAGCGGGAGCAAGGAGCAGTACTTC
.	.	TRBV20-1	TRBJ1-3	CSAREGGSGNTIYF	TGCAGTGCTAGGGAAGGGGGGTCTGGAAACACCATATATTTT
.	.	TRBV20-1	TRBJ1-4	CSAVRGAMEKLFF	TGCAGTGCCGTGCGGGGGGCTATGGAAAAACTGTTTTTT
TRBD2	.	TRBV12-3/TRBV12-4	TRBJ2-1	CASSLGAGGYNEQFF	TGTGCCAGCAGCCTCGGGGCGGGAGGGTACAATGAGCAGTTCTTC
.	.	TRBV4-2	TRBJ2-7	CASSQDQVGASYEQYF	TGTGCCAGCAGCCAAGATCAAGTGGGAGCCTCCTACGAGCAGTACTTC
.	few	TRBV20-1	TRBJ2-6	CSAIPVSGANVLTF	TGCAGTGCTATACCTGTCTCTGGGGCCAACGTCCTGACTTTC